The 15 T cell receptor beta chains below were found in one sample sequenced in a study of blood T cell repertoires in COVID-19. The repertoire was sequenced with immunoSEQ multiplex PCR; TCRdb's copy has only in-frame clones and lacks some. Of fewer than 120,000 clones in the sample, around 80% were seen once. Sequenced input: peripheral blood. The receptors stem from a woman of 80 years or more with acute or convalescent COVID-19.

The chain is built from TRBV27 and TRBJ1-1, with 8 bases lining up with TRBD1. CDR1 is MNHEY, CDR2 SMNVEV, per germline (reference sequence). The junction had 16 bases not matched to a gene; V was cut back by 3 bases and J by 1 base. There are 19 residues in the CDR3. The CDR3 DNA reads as TGTGCCAGCAGTTTCAACCCCCCGCGACAGGGGTCGACGAACACTGAAGCTTTCTTT. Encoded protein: CASSFNPPRQGSTNTEAFF.

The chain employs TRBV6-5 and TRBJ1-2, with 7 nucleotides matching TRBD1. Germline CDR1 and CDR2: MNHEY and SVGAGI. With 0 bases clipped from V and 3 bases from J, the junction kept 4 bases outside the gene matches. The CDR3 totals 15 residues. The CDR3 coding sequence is TGTGCCAGCAGTTACTCGGGACAGAATGACTATGGCTACACCTTC. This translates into CASSYSGQNDYGYTF.

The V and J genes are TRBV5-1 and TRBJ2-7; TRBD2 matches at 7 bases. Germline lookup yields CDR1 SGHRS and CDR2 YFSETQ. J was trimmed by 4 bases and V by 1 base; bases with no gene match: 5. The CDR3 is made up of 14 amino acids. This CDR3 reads CASSLSASGYEQYF. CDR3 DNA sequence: TGCGCCAGCAGCTTGTCTGCTAGCGGATACGAGCAGTACTTC.

This chain's CDR3 is CASSFQGYEQYF. Here the CDR3 DNA reads TGTGCCAGCAGCTTTCAGGGATACGAGCAGTACTTC. The V and J genes are TRBV5-4 and TRBJ2-7, with D possibly being TRBD1 (5 bases). The germline V and J ends were trimmed by 2 bases and 4 bases, with 7 bases remaining between them. The CDR3 runs to 12 residues. Germline CDR1 and CDR2: SGHNT and YYREEE (reference sequence).

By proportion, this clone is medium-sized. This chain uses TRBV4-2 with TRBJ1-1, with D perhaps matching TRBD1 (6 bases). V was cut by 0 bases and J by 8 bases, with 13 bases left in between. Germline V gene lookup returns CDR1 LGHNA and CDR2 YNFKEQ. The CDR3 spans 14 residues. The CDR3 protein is CASSQEGRGGEAFF. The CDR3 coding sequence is TGTGCCAGCAGCCAAGAGGGCAGGGGCGGCGAAGCTTTCTTT.

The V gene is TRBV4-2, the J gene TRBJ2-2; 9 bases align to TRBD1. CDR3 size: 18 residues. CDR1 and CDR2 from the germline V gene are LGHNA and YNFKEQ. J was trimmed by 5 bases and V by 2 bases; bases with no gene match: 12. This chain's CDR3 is CASSQIRYRGQATGELFF. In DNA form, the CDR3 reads TGTGCCAGCAGCCAAATAAGATACAGGGGGCAGGCGACCGGGGAGCTGTTTTTT.

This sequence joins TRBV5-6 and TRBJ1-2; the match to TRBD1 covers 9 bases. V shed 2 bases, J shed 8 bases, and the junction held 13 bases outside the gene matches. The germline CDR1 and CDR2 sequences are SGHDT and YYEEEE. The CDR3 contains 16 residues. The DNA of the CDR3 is TGTGCCAGCAGCTTACTCCCGGGACAGGGTGCAAGGGGCTACACCTTC. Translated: CASSLLPGQGARGYTF.

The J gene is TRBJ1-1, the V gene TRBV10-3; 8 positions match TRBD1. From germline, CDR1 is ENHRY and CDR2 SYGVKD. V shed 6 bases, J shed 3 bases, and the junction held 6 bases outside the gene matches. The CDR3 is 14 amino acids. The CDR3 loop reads CAISRTGSDTEAFF. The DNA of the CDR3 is TGTGCCATCAGCAGGACAGGGTCAGACACTGAAGCTTTCTTT.

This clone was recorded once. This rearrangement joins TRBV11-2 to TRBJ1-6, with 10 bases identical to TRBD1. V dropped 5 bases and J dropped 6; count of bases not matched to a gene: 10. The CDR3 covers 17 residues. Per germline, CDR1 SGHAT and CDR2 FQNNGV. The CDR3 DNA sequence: TGTGCCAGCAGCCCCAGGCAACGGACAGGGGGTAATTCACCCCTCCACTTT. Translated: CASSPRQRTGGNSPLHF.

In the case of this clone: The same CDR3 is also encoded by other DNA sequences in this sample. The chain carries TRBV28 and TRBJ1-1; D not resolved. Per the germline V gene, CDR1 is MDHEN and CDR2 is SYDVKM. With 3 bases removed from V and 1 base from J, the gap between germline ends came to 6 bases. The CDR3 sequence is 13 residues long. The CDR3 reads CASSLPGNTEAFF. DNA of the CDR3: TGTGCCAGCAGTTTGCCAGGGAACACTGAAGCTTTCTTT. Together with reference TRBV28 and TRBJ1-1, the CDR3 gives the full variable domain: DVKVTQSSRYLVKRTGEKVFLECVQDMDHENMFWYRQDPGLGLRLIYFSYDVKMKEKGDIPEGYSVSREKKERFSLILESASTNQTSMYLCASSLPGNTEAFFGQGTRLTVV.

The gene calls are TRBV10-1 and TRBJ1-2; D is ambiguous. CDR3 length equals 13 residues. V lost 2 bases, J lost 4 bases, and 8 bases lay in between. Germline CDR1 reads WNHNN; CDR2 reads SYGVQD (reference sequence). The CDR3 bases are TGCGCCAGCAGTGAGGATCCGGGCTATGGCTACACCTTC. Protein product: CASSEDPGYGYTF.

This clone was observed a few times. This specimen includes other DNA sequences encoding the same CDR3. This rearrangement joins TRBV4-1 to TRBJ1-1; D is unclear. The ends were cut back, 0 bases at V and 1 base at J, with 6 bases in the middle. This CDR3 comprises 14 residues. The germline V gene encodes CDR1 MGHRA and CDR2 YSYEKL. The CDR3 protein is CASSQEGGNTEAFF. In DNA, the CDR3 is TGCGCCAGCAGCCAAGAAGGAGGGAACACTGAAGCTTTCTTT.

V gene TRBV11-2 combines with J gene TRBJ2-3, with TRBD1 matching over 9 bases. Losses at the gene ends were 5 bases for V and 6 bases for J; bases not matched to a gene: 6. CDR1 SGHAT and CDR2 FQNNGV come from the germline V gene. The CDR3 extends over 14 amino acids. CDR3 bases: TGTGCCAGCAGCCAGACAGGGGGTGGGGATACGCAGTATTTT. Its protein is CASSQTGGGDTQYF.

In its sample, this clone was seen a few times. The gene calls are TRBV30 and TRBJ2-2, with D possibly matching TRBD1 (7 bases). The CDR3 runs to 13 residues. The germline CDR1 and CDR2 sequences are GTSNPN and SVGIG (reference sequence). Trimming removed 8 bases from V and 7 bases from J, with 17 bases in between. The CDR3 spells CAQTRQGLGELFF. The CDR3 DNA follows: TGTGCCCAAACCCGACAGGGACTCGGGGAGCTGTTTTTT.

As DNA, the CDR3 is TGTGCCAGCAGGCTGGGGGGGGGTAATGAGCAGTTCTTC. It encodes CASRLGGGNEQFF. J is TRBJ2-1 and V is TRBV12-3 or TRBV12-4; TRBD2 matches at 7 bases. Trimming cost V 6 bases and J 7 bases; bases outside gene matches: 6. The CDR3 runs 13 residues.